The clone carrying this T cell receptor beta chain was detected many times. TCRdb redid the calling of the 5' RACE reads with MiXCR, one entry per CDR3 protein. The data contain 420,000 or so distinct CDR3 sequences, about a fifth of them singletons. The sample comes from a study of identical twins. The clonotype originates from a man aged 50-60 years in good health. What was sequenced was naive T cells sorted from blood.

DNA for the CDR3: TGTGCCAGCAGACCTATGGGGAGGGCCTACGAGCAGTACTTC. Amino acid sequence: CASRPMGRAYEQYF. V usage is TRBV12-3 or TRBV12-4 and J usage is TRBJ2-7, with 7 nucleotides matching TRBD2. The V and J ends lost 6 bases and 2 bases, in that order; junction bases with no gene match: 7. The CDR3 totals 14 residues.